This T cell receptor beta chain is from a study of post-analysis software for immune sequencing data. Prepared TCR beta cDNA libraries contained unique molecular identifiers. TCRdb passed the PCR reads through MiXCR, listing each CDR3 protein once. The sample has about 820,000 distinct CDR3 sequences; roughly 50% are singletons. This receptor was obtained from a girl aged 10 to 17 with multiple sclerosis. The sample consisted of blood.

DNA of the CDR3: TGTGCCAGCAGCTTGGATGACGGGCCGAATAGCAATCAGCCCCAGCATTTT. Translating gives CASSLDDGPNSNQPQHF. This chain connects TRBV5-5 to TRBJ1-5; D unresolved. V was pared by 0 bases and J by 0 bases, with 13 bases between. Germline assignment: CDR1 SGHKS and CDR2 YYEKEE (reference sequence). The CDR3 extends over 17 amino acids.